This T cell receptor beta chain is from a study of shared clonotypes between healthy human individuals. The overall study: Per donor, CD8 memory used one plate, CD8 naive used two, CD4 memory used three and CD4 naive used three.

In the source study's methods: ImmunoSEQ supplied junction-only sequences lacking quality scores, so filtering was different. The data were produced by immunoSEQ multiplex PCR, yet TCRdb's version contains in-frame clones alone and is incomplete. That table furnishes V, J and clone size, whereas the DNA furnished D and trimming. Of hundreds of thousands of clones in the sample, over 90% were seen once. The naive CD8 population came from CD45RO-negative cells selected for CCR7, without terminally differentiated effector memory CD45RA+ cells. The sequenced sample was naive CD8+ T cells sorted from blood. The origin of this receptor is a man in his thirties or forties in good health.

The DNA for the CDR3 is TGTGCCAGCAGTTTAAACCAGGGGACACCCTACGAGCAGTACTTC. Translated, it gives CASSLNQGTPYEQYF. V is TRBV27 and J is TRBJ2-7; D may be TRBD1 (6 bases). The germline CDR1 and CDR2 sequences are MNHEY and SMNVEV (reference sequence). The CDR3 covers 15 residues. Trimming removed 2 bases from V and 2 bases from J, with 13 bases in between.